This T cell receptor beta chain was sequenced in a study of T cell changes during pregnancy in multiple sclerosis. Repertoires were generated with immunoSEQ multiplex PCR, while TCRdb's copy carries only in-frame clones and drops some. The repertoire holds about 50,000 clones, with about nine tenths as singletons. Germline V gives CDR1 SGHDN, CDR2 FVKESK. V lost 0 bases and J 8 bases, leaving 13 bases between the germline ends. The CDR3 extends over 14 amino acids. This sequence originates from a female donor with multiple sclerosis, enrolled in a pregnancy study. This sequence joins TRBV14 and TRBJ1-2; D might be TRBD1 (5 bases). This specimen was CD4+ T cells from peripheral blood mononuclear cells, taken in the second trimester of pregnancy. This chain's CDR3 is CASSQDRRVRGYTF. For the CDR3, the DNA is TGTGCCAGCAGCCAAGATCGCAGGGTGAGGGGCTACACCTTC. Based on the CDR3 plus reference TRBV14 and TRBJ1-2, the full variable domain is EAGVTQFPSHSVIEKGQTVTLRCDPISGHDNLYWYRRVMGKEIKFLLHFVKESKQDESGMPNNRFLAERTGGTYSTLKVQPAELEDSGVYFCASSQDRRVRGYTFGSGTRLTVV.